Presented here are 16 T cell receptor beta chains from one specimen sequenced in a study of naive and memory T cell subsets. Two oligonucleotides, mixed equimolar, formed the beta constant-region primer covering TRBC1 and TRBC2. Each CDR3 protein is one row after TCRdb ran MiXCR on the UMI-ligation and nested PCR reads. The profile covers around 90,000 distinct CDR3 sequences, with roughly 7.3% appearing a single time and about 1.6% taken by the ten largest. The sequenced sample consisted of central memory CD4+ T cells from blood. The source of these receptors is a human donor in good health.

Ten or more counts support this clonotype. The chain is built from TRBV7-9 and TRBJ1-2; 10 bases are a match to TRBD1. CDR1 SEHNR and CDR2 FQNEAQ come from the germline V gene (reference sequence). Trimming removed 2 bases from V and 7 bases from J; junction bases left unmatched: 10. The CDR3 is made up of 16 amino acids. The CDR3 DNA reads TGTGCCAGCAGCTTACACCGGGACAGGGGATCCGGTGGCTACACCTTC. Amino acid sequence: CASSLHRDRGSGGYTF.

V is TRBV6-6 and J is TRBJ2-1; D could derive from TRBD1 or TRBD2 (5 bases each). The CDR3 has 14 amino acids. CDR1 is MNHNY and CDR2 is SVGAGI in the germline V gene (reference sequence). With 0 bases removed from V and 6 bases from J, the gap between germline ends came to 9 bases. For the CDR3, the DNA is TGTGCCAGCAGTTACTCGAGGGGCGGCAATGAGCAGTTCTTC. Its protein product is CASSYSRGGNEQFF.

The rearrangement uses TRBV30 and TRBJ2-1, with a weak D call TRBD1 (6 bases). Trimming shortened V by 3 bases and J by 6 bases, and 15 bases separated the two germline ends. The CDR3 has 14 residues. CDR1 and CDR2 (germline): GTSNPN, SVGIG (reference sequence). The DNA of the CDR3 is TGTGCCTGGAGACAGGGCACTCCGACCAATGAGCAGTTCTTC. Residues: CAWRQGTPTNEQFF.

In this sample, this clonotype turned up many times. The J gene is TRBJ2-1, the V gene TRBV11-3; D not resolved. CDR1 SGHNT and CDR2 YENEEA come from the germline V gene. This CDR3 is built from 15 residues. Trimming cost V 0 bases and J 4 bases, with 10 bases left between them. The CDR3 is CASSLEGARYNEQFF. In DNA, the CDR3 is TGTGCCAGCAGCTTAGAAGGTGCTAGATACAATGAGCAGTTCTTC.

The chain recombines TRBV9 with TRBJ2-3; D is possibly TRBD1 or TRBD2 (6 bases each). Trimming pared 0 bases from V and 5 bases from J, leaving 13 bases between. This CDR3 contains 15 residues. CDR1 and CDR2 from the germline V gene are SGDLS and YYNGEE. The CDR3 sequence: CASSVEGRGGDTQYF. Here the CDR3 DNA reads TGTGCCAGCAGCGTAGAGGGCAGGGGAGGAGATACGCAGTATTTT.

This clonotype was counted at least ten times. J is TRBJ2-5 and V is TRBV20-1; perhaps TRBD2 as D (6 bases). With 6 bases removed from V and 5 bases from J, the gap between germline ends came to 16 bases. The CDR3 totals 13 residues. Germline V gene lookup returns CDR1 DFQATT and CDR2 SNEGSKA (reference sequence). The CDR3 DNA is TGCAGTGCCCGCTTGGGCGGAGGGGAGACCCAGTACTTC. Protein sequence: CSARLGGGETQYF.

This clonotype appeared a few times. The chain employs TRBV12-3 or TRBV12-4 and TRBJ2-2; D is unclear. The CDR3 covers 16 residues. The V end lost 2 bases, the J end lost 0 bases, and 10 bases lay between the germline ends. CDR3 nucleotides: TGTGCCAGCAGTTTACTCCGGAGTTCGAACACCGGGGAGCTGTTTTTT. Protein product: CASSLLRSSNTGELFF.

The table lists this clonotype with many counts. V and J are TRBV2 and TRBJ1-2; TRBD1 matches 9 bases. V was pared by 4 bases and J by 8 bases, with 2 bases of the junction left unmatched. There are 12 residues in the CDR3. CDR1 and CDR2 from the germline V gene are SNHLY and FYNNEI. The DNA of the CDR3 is TGTGCCAGCAGTGTAACAGGGGGCGGCTACACCTTC. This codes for CASSVTGGGYTF.

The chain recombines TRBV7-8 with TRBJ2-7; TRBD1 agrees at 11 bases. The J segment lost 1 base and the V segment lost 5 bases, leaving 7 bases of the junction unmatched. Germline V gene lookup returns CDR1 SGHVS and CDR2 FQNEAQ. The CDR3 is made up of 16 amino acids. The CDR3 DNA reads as TGTGCCAGCAGCCCAGGACAGGGGGCTATGTCCTACGAGCAGTACTTC. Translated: CASSPGQGAMSYEQYF.

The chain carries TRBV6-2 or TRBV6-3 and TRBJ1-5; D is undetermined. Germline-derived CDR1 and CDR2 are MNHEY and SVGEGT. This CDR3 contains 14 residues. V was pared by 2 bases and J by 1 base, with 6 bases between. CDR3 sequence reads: CASSYPGSNQPQHF. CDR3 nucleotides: TGTGCCAGCAGTTACCCGGGGAGCAATCAGCCCCAGCATTTT.

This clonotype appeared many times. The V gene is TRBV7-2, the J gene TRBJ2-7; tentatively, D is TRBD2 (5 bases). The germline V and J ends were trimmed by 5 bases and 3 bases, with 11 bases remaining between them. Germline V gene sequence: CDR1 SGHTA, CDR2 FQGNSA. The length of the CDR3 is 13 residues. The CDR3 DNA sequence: TGTGCCAGCAGCACACTAGGGTACTACGAGCAGTACTTC. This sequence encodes CASSTLGYYEQYF.

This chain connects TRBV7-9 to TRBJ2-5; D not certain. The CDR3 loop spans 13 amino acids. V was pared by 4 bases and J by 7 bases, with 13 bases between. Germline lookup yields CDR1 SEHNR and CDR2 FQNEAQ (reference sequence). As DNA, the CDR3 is TGTGCCAGCAGCTCGGGTCCCCTTTCGACCCAGTACTTC. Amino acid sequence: CASSSGPLSTQYF.

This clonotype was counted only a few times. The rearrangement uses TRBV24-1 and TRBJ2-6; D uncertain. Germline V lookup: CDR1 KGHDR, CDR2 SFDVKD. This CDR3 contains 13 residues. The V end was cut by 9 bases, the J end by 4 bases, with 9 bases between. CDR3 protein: CATGISGANVLTF. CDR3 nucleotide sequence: TGTGCCACCGGAATTTCCGGGGCCAACGTCCTGACTTTC.

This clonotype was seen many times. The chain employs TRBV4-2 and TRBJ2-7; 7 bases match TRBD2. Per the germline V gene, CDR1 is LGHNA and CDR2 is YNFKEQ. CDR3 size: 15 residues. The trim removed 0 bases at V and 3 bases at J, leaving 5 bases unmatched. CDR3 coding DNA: TGTGCCAGCAGCCAAGAGTCTAGCGGCCACTACGAGCAGTACTTC. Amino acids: CASSQESSGHYEQYF.

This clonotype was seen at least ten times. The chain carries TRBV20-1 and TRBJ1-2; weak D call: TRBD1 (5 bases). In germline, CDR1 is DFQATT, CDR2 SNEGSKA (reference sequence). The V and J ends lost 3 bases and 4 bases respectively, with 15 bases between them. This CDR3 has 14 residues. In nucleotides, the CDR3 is TGCAGTGCTAGTGACGCTGGGGGAGGCTATGGCTACACCTTC. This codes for CSASDAGGGYGYTF.

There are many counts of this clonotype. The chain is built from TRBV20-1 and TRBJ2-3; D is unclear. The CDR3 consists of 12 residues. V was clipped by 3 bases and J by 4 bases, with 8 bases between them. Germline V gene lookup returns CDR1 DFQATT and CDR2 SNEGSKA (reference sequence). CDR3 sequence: CSASPGADTQYF. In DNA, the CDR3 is TGCAGTGCTAGCCCGGGCGCAGATACGCAGTATTTT.